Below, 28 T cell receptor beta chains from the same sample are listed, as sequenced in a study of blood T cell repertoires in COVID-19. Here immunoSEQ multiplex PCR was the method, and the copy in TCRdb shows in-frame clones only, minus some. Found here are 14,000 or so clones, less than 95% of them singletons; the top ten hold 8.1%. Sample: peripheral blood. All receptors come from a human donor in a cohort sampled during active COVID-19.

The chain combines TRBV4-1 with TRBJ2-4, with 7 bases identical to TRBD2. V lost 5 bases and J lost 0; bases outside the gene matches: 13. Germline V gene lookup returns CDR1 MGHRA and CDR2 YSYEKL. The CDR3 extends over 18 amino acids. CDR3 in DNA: TGCGCCAGCAGCGTAAAACGGGCTAGCGGAAAAGCCAAAAACATTCAGTACTTC. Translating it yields CASSVKRASGKAKNIQYF.

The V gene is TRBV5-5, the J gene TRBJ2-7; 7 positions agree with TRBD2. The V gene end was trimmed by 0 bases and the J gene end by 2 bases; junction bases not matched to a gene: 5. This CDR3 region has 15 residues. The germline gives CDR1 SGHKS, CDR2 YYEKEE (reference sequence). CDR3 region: CASSLGPSGAYEQYF. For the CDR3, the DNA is TGTGCCAGCAGCTTGGGTCCTAGCGGTGCCTACGAGCAGTACTTC. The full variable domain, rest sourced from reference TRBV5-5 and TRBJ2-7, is DAGVTQSPTHLIKTRGQQVTLRCSPISGHKSVSWYQQVLGQGPQFIFQYYEKEERGRGNFPDRFSARQFPNYSSELNVNALLLGDSALYLCASSLGPSGAYEQYFGPGTRLTVT.

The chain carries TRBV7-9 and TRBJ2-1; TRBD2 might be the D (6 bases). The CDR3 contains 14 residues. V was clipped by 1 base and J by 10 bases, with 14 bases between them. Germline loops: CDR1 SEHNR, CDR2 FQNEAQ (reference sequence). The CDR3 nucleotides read TGTGCCAGCAGCTTAGGCGGGACCGTCTGGGAGCAGTTCTTC. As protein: CASSLGGTVWEQFF. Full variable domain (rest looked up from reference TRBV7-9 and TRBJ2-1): DTGVSQNPRHKITKRGQNVTFRCDPISEHNRLYWYRQTLGQGPEFLTYFQNEAQLEKSRLLSDRFSAERPKGSFSTLEIQRTEQGDSAMYLCASSLGGTVWEQFFGPGTRLTVL.

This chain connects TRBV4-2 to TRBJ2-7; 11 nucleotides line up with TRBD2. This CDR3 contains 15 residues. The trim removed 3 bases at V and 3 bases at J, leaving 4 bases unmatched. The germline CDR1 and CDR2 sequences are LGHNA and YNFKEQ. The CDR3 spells CASSQTSGTHYEQYF. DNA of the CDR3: TGTGCCAGCAGCCAGACTAGCGGGACACACTACGAGCAGTACTTC.

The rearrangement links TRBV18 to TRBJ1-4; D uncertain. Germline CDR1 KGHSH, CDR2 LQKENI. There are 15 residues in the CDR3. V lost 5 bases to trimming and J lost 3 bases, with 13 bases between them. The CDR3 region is CASSSRRNPNEKLFF. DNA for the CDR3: TGTGCCAGCTCATCTAGACGGAACCCTAATGAAAAACTGTTTTTT.

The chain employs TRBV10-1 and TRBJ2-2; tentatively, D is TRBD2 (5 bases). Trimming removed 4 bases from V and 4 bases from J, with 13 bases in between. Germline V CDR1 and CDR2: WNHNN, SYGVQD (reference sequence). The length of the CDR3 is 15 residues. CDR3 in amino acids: CASSVPERSTGELFF. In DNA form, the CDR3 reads TGCGCCAGCAGTGTACCCGAGCGGAGCACCGGGGAGCTGTTTTTT.

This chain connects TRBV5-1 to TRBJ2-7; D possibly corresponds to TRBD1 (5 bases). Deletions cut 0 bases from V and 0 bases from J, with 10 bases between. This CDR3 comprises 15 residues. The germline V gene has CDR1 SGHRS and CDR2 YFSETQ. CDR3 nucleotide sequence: TGCGCCAGCAGCTTGGACAGGTCCAGCTCCTACGAGCAGTACTTC. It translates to CASSLDRSSSYEQYF.

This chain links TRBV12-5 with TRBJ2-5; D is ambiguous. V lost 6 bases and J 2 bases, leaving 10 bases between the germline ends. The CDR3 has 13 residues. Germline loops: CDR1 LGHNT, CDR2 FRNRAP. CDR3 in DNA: TGTGCTAGTGGCCCAGGCGTTCAAGAGACCCAGTACTTC. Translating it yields CASGPGVQETQYF. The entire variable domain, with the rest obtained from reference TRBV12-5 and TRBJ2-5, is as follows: DARVTQTPRHKVTEMGQEVTMRCQPILGHNTVFWYRQTMMQGLELLAYFRNRAPLDDSGMPKDRFSAEMPDATLATLKIQPSEPRDSAVYFCASGPGVQETQYFGPGTRLLVL.

CDR3 protein: CASRGTSVETQYF. As DNA, the CDR3 is TGTGCCAGCAGAGGGACTAGCGTGGAGACCCAGTACTTC. The V gene is TRBV2, the J gene TRBJ2-5; the match to TRBD2 covers 10 bases. The CDR3 has 13 residues. The V and J ends lost 6 bases and 5 bases, in that order; junction bases with no gene match: 3. The germline CDR1 and CDR2 sequences are SNHLY and FYNNEI. Filled out from reference TRBV2 and TRBJ2-5, the complete variable domain reads EPEVTQTPSHQVTQMGQEVILRCVPISNHLYFYWYRQILGQKVEFLVSFYNNEISEKSEIFDDQFSVERPDGSNFTLKIRSTKLEDSAMYFCASRGTSVETQYFGPGTRLLVL.

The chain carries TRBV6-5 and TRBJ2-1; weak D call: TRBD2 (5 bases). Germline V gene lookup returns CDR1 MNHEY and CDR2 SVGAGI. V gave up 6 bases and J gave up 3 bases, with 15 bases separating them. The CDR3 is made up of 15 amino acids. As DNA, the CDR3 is TGTGCCAGCAGACAGAGCGGAAATCTCTACAATGAGCAGTTCTTC. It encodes CASRQSGNLYNEQFF.

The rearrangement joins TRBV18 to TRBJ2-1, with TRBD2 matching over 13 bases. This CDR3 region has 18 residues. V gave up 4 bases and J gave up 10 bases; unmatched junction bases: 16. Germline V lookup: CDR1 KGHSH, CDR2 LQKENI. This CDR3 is CASSLLPPTSGGAGEQFF. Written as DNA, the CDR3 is TGTGCCAGCTCACTGCTCCCCCCAACTAGCGGGGGGGCGGGGGAGCAGTTCTTC.

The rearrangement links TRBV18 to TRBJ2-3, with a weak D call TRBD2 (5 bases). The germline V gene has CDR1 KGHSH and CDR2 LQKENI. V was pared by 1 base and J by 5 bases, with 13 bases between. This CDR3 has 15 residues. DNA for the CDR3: TGTGCCAGCTCACCACAGAGCGGTGGAGGAGATACGCAGTATTTT. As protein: CASSPQSGGGDTQYF.

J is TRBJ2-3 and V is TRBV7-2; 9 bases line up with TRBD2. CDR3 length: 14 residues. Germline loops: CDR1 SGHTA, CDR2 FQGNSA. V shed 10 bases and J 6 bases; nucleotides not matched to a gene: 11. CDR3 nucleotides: TGTGCCACTTATCGCGGGGGGGTTCTGGATACGCAGTATTTT. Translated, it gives CATYRGGVLDTQYF.

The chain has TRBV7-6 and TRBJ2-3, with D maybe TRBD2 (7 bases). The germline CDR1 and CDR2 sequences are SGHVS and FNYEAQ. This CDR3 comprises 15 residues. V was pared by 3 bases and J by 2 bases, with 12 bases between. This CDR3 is CASSLSGGYTDTQYF. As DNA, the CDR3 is TGTGCCAGCAGCTTGTCGGGGGGCTACACAGATACGCAGTATTTT.

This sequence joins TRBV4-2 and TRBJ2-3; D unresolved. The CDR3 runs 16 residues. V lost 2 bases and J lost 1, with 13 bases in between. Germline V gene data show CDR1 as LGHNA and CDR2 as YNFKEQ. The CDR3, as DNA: TGTGCCAGCAGCCAACTTGGTGGGCTGGGCACAGATACGCAGTATTTT. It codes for CASSQLGGLGTDTQYF.

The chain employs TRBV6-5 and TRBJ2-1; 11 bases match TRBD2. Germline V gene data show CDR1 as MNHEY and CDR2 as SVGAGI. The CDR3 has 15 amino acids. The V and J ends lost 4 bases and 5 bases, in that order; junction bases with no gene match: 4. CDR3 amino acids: CASSSGTSGNNEQFF. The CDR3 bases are TGTGCCAGCAGTTCCGGGACTAGCGGAAACAATGAGCAGTTCTTC.

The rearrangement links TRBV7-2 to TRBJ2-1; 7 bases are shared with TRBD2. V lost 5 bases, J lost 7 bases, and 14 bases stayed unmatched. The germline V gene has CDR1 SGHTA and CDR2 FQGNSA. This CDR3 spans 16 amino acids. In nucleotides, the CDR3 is TGTGCCAGCAGCCCCCTTTCTCGCGGGGGATCGAATGAGCAGTTCTTC. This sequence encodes CASSPLSRGGSNEQFF.

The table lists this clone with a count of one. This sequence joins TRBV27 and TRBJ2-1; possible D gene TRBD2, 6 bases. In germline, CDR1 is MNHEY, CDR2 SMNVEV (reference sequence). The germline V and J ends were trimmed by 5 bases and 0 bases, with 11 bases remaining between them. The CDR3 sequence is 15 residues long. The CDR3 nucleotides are TGTGCCAGCAGTCCTAGACTAGTCTCCTACAATGAGCAGTTCTTC. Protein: CASSPRLVSYNEQFF.

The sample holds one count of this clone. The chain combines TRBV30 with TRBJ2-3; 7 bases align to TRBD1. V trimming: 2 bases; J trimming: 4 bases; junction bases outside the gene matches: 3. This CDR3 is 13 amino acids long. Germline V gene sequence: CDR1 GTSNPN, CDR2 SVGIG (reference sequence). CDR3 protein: CAWSKGGPDTQYF. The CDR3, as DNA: TGTGCCTGGAGTAAAGGGGGCCCAGATACGCAGTATTTT.

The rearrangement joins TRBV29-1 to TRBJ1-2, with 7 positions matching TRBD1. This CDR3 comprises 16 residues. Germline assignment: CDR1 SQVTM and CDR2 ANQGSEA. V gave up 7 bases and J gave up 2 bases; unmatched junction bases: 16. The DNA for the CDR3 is TGCAGCGCTAGACTACAGGGGAAAGAATCCAACTATGGCTACACCTTC. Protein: CSARLQGKESNYGYTF.

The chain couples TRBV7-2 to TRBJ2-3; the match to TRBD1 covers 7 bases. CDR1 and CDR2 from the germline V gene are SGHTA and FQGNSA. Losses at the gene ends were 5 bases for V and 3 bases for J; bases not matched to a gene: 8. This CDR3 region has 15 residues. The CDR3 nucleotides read TGTGCCAGCAGCCCCCGGGACAGTTGGACAGATACGCAGTATTTT. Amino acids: CASSPRDSWTDTQYF.

The CDR3 sequence: CASSYNRAINEQFF. CDR3 DNA: TGTGCCAGCAGTTACAACCGAGCAATAAATGAGCAGTTCTTC. The V gene is TRBV6-5, the J gene TRBJ2-1, with no clear D. Germline values: CDR1 MNHEY, CDR2 SVGAGI. This CDR3 is 14 amino acids long. Deletions cut 2 bases from V and 7 bases from J, with 12 bases between.

The CDR3 bases are TGTGCCAGCAGCTTACTGGCTTTGGAGACCCAGTACTTC. Its protein product is CASSLLALETQYF. The chain has TRBV7-6 and TRBJ2-5; unclear D gene. The CDR3 is 13 residues long. Looked up from germline, CDR1 is SGHVS and CDR2 is FNYEAQ. Between the trimmed V and J ends, which lost 2 bases and 5 bases, there was a span of 9 bases.

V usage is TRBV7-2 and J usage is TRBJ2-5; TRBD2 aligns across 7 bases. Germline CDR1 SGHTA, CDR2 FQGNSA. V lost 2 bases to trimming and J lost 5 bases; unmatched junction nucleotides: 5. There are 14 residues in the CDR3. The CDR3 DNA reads TGTGCCAGCAGCTTAACGGGGGGTTATGAGACCCAGTACTTC. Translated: CASSLTGGYETQYF.

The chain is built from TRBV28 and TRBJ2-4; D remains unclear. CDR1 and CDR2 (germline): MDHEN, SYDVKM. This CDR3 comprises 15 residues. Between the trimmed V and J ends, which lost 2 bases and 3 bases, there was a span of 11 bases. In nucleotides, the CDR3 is TGTGCCAGCAGTTTAACAAACCCGGGCAAAAACATTCAGTACTTC. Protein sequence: CASSLTNPGKNIQYF.

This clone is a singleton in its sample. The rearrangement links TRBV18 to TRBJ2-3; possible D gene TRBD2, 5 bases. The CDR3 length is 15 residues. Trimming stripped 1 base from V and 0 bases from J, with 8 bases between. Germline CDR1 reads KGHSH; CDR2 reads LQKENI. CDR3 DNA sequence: TGTGCCAGCTCACCACAGCTAGCAAGCACAGATACGCAGTATTTT. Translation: CASSPQLASTDTQYF.

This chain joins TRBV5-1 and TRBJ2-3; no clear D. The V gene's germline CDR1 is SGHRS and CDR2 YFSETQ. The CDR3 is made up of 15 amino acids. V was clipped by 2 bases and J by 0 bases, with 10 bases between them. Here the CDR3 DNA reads TGCGCCAGCAGCTTCCAGCGCTCTAGCACAGATACGCAGTATTTT. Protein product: CASSFQRSSTDTQYF.

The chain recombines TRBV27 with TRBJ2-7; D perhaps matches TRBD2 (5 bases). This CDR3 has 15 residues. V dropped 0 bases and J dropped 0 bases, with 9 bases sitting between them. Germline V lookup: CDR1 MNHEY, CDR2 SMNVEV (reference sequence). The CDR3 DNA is TGTGCCAGCAGTTTATCGGTAGGGAGCTCCTACGAGCAGTACTTC. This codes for CASSLSVGSSYEQYF.